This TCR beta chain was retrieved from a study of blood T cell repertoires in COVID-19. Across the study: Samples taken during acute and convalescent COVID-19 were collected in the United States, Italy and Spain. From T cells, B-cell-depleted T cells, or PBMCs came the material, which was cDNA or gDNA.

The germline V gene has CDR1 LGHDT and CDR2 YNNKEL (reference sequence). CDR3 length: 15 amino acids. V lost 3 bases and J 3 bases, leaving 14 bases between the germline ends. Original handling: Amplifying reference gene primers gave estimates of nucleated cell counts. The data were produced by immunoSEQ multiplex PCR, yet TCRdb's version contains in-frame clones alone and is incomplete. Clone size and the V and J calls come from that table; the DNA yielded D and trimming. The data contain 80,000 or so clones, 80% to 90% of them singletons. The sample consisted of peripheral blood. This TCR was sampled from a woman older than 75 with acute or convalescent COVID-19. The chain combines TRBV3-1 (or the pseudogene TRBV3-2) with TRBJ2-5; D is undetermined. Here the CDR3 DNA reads TGTGCCAGCAGCCAGGCCCGAACCGCCAAAGAGACCCAGTACTTC. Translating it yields CASSQARTAKETQYF.